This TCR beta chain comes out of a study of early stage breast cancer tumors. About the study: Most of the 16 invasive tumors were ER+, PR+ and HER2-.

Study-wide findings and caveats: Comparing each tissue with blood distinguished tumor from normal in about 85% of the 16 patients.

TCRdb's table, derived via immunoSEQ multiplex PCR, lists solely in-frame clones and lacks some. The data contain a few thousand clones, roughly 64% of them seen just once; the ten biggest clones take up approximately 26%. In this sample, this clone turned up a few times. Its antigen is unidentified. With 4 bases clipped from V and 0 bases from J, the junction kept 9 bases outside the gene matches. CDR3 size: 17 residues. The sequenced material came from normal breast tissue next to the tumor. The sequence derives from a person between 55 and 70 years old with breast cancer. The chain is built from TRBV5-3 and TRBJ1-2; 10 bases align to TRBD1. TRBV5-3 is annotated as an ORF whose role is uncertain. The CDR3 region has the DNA TGTGCCAGAAGCGTCGCTCGGGACAGGGGAACTAACTATGGCTACACCTTC. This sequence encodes CARSVARDRGTNYGYTF.